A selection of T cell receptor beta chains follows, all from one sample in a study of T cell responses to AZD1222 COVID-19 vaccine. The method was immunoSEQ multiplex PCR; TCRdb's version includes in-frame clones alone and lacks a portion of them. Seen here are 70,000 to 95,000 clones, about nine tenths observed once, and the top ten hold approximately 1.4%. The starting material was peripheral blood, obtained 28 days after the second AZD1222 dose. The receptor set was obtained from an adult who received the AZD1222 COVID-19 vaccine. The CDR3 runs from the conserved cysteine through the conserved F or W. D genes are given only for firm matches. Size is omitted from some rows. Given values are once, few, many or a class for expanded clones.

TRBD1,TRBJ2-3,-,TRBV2,CASRLDRGASTDTQYF,TGTGCCAGCAGACTCGACAGGGGGGCTAGCACAGATACGCAGTATTTT
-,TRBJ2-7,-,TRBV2,CASSEEGAYEQYF,TGTGCCAGCAGTGAAGAGGGGGCCTACGAGCAGTACTTC
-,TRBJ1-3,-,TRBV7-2,CASSLELRGNTIYF,TGTGCCAGCAGCTTAGAGCTACGCGGAAACACCATATATTTT
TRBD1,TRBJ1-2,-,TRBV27,CASAGQGFYGYTF,TGTGCCAGTGCGGGACAGGGATTCTATGGCTACACCTTC
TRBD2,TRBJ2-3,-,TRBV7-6,CASSTPRAGGITDTQYF,TGTGCCAGCAGCACCCCTCGCGCGGGGGGAATCACAGATACGCAGTATTTT
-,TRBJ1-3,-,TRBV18,CASSPGTASGNTIYF,TGTGCCAGCTCACCAGGAACGGCTTCTGGAAACACCATATATTTT
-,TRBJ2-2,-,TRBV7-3,CASSLIGGGTGELFF,TGTGCCAGCAGCTTAATAGGGGGTGGCACCGGGGAGCTGTTTTTT
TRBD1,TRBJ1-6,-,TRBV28,CASSRPDRGLSNSPLHF,TGTGCCAGCAGTCGCCCCGACAGGGGATTGTCCAATTCACCCCTCCACTTT
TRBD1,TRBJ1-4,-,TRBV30,CAGQQGTATNEKLFF,TGTGCCGGACAACAGGGGACTGCAACTAATGAAAAACTGTTTTTT
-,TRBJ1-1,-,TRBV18,CASSRKTDTEAFF,TGTGCCAGCTCACGGAAAACCGACACTGAAGCTTTCTTT
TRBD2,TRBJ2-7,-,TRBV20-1,CSASGTSLSSSYEQYF,TGCAGTGCTAGTGGGACTAGCCTTTCAAGCTCCTACGAGCAGTACTTC
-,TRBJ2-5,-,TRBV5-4,CASSLGGEETQYF,TGTGCCAGCAGCTTGGGTGGTGAAGAGACCCAGTACTTC
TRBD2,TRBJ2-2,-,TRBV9,CASSVGLARANTGELFF,TGTGCCAGCAGCGTAGGACTAGCGCGTGCGAACACCGGGGAGCTGTTTTTT
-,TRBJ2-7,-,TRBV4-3,CASSQAPGREQYF,TGCGCCAGCAGCCAAGCTCCAGGGCGCGAGCAGTACTTC
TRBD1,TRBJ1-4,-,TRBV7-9,CASSSRSGTGREKLFF,TGTGCCAGCAGCTCCCGCTCCGGGACAGGGCGCGAAAAACTGTTTTTT
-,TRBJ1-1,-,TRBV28,CASSLIGGNTEAFF,TGTGCCAGCAGTTTAATCGGAGGGAACACTGAAGCTTTCTTT
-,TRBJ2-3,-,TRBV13,CASSPPGTRSTDTQYF,TGTGCCAGCAGCCCACCCGGGACACGGAGCACAGATACGCAGTATTTT
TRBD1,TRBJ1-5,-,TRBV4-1,CASSQAFAGGSQPQHF,TGCGCCAGCAGCCAAGCGTTCGCAGGGGGAAGTCAGCCCCAGCATTTT
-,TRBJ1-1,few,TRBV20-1,CSASDGFIGTEAFF,TGCAGTGCTAGTGACGGATTTATTGGCACTGAAGCTTTCTTT
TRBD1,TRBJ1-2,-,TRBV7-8,CASSLGTGAYGYTF,TGTGCCAGCAGCTTAGGGACAGGGGCGTATGGCTACACCTTC
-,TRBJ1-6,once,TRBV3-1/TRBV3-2,CASSQDGGPAYNSPLHF,TGTGCCAGCAGCCAAGACGGGGGTCCCGCCTATAATTCACCCCTCCACTTT
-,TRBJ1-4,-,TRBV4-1,CASSQDRREKLFF,TGCGCCAGCAGCCAAGACAGGCGTGAAAAACTGTTTTTT
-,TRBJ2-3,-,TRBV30,CAWSPRRVLGTDTQYF,TGTGCCTGGAGTCCCCGTAGGGTGCTAGGGACAGATACGCAGTATTTT
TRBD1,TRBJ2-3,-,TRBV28,CASSTGQAPDTQYF,TGTGCCAGCAGCACCGGACAGGCCCCAGATACGCAGTATTTT
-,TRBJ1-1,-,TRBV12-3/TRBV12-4,CASRTGGSEAFF,TGTGCCAGCAGGACTGGGGGGTCGGAGGCTTTCTTT
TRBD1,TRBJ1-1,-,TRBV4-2,CASSQADRDTEAFF,TGTGCCAGCAGCCAAGCGGACAGGGACACTGAAGCTTTCTTT
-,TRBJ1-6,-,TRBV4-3,CASSQGGTYNSPLHF,TGCGCCAGCAGCCAAGGGGGGACCTATAATTCACCCCTCCACTTT
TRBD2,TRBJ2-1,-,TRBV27,CASSSSGSGGYNEQFF,TGTGCCAGCAGTTCCTCGGGTAGCGGGGGTTACAATGAGCAGTTCTTC
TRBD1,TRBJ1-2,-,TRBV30,CAWSVGGTDYGYTF,TGTGCCTGGAGTGTAGGAGGGACAGACTATGGCTACACCTTC
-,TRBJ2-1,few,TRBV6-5,CASRAGTLAEQFF,TGTGCCAGCCGGGCGGGGACTTTAGCTGAGCAGTTCTTC
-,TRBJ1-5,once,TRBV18,CASSPGRDQPQHF,TGTGCCAGCTCACCTGGTCGCGATCAGCCCCAGCATTTT
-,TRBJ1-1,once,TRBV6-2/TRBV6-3,CASSYSILKPLFEAFF,TGTGCCAGCAGTTACTCGATACTCAAACCATTATTTGAAGCTTTCTTT
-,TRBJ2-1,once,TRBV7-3,CASSPYPSNEQFF,TGTGCCAGCAGCCCATATCCGTCGAATGAGCAGTTCTTC
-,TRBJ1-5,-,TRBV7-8,CASRSTGSNQPQHF,TGTGCCAGCAGATCCACAGGGTCCAATCAGCCCCAGCATTTT
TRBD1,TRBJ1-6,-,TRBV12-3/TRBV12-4,CASSRTGNSPLHF,TGTGCCAGCAGCCGGACAGGGAATTCACCCCTCCACTTT
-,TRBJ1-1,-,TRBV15,CATSRVLGGMAEAFF,TGTGCCACCAGCAGAGTGTTGGGGGGAATGGCTGAAGCTTTCTTT
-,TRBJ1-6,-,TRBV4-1,CASSQDSWNRRTYNSPLHF,TGCGCCAGCAGCCAAGATTCATGGAACAGACGAACCTATAATTCACCCCTCCACTTT
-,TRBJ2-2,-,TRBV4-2,CASSQFGGPNTGELFF,TGTGCCAGCAGCCAATTCGGGGGGCCGAACACCGGGGAGCTGTTTTTT
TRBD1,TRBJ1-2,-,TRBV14,CASSSRQGALYGYTF,TGTGCCAGCAGCTCACGACAGGGGGCTCTCTATGGCTACACCTTC
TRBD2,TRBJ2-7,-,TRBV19,CASSPAGTSPYEQYF,TGTGCCAGTAGTCCTGCCGGGACTAGCCCCTACGAGCAGTACTTC
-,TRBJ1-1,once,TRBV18,CASSLQVGGSMNTEAFF,TGTGCCAGCTCGTTGCAGGTTGGGGGATCCATGAACACTGAAGCTTTCTTT
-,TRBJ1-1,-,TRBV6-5,CASSYLRGTEAFF,TGTGCCAGCAGTTACCTTAGGGGCACTGAAGCTTTCTTT
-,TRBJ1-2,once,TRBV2,CASSQWGSKLNYGYTF,TGTGCCAGCAGCCAATGGGGCAGTAAGCTTAACTATGGCTACACCTTC
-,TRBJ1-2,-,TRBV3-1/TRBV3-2,CASSNLFGRVGGYTF,TGTGCCAGCAGCAACCTTTTCGGGCGCGTGGGGGGCTACACCTTC
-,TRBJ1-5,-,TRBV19,CASNEGGQIGSNQPQHF,TGTGCCAGTAATGAGGGGGGCCAGATTGGGAGCAATCAGCCCCAGCATTTT
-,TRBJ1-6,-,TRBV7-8,CASSPRVVGLFSYNSPLHF,TGTGCCAGCAGCCCTAGAGTGGTAGGGCTTTTCTCCTATAATTCACCCCTCCACTTT